This TCR beta chain was found in a study of shared clonotypes between healthy human individuals. Study background: There were three CD4 naive, three CD4 memory, two CD8 naive and one CD8 memory plates per donor. Study-level results: Only blood underwent sampling, and tissue repertoires likely differ. Memory subsets had estimated richness that was generally smaller than that of naive subsets.

Every subset had its genomic DNA shared out evenly among several immunoSEQ plates. Libraries were prepared by immunoSEQ multiplex PCR; TCRdb keeps only in-frame clonotypes and omits some of them. This sample yields approximately 2.4 million clones, of which approximately 96% are seen a single time; approximately 0.13% belongs to the top ten. The germline CDR1 and CDR2 sequences are LNHDA and SQIVND (reference sequence). After removal of 4 bases from V and 4 bases from J, the junction contained 4 bases not matched to a gene. The CDR3 totals 15 residues. Details on this clone: Its antigen is not identified.

Sequencing was performed on naive CD4+ T cells sorted from blood. Specified subset: CD45RA+ positively selected. This chain links TRBV19 with TRBJ1-5; the match to TRBD1 covers 10 bases. The TCR was taken from a man aged 18 to 29 in good health. The CDR3: CASSTGTGANQPQHF. The CDR3 DNA follows: TGTGCCAGTAGTACCGGGACAGGGGCTAATCAGCCCCAGCATTTT.